Listed below are T cell receptor beta chains from one sample, sequenced in a study of blood T cell repertoires in COVID-19. The data were produced by immunoSEQ multiplex PCR, yet TCRdb's version contains in-frame clones alone and is incomplete. The repertoire holds more than 110,000 clones, with more than 85% as singletons. Material: peripheral blood. The receptor source for this set is a man in his 60s with active or convalescent COVID-19. Both conserved end residues are part of each CDR3. The order of the fields is D gene, V gene, clone size, J gene, CDR3 protein, CDR3 DNA. D genes are given only for firm matches. Only part of the rows carry a size: once, few, many, or a class if the clone is expanded.

>NA|TRBV3-1/TRBV3-2|NA|TRBJ1-1
CASSQDTSGTEAFF
TGTGCCAGCAGCCAAGACACCTCCGGGACTGAAGCTTTCTTT
>NA|TRBV5-4|NA|TRBJ1-2
CASSLSQGSHYGYTF
TGTGCCAGCAGCTTGTCACAGGGTTCTCATTATGGCTACACCTTC
>NA|TRBV3-1/TRBV3-2|NA|TRBJ2-3
CASSYRGGGNTDTQYF
TGTGCCAGCAGCTACCGAGGGGGGGGGAACACAGATACGCAGTATTTT
>TRBD2|TRBV5-4|NA|TRBJ2-2
CASSLRTSGTGELFF
TGTGCCAGCAGCTTGAGGACTAGCGGCACCGGGGAGCTGTTTTTT
>NA|TRBV6-2/TRBV6-3|NA|TRBJ1-2
CASSHGSGAMNYGYTF
TGTGCCAGCAGCCACGGCTCAGGGGCCATGAATTATGGCTACACCTTC
>TRBD1|TRBV18|NA|TRBJ1-5
CASSPRDSHQPQHF
TGTGCCAGCTCACCAAGGGACAGCCATCAGCCCCAGCATTTT
>TRBD1|TRBV18|few|TRBJ1-6
CASSPLGTDSYNSPLHF
TGTGCCAGCTCCCCCCTCGGGACAGACTCCTATAATTCACCCCTCCACTTT
>NA|TRBV3-1/TRBV3-2|NA|TRBJ2-2
CASSPREGLALNTGELFF
TGTGCCAGCAGCCCGCGTGAGGGTCTAGCACTCAACACCGGGGAGCTGTTTTTT
>NA|TRBV9|NA|TRBJ2-2
CASSEGLRAGELFF
TGTGCCAGCAGCGAGGGCCTGAGGGCCGGGGAGCTGTTTTTT
>TRBD1|TRBV6-6|NA|TRBJ2-5
CASRPPIQGKETQYF
TGTGCCAGCAGGCCCCCTATACAGGGGAAGGAGACCCAGTACTTC
>TRBD1|TRBV28|NA|TRBJ1-3
CASTLDRGPGNTIYF
TGTGCCAGCACCTTGGACAGGGGGCCTGGAAACACCATATATTTT
>NA|TRBV2|NA|TRBJ1-2
CASSELLGVGGYTF
TGTGCCAGCAGTGAACTCCTCGGGGTTGGTGGCTACACCTTC
>TRBD1|TRBV7-2|NA|TRBJ1-5
CASSSGTGHQPQHF
TGTGCCAGCAGTTCCGGGACAGGGCATCAGCCCCAGCATTTT
>TRBD1|TRBV30|NA|TRBJ1-5
CAWSVGQGDSNQPQHF
TGTGCCTGGAGTGTAGGACAGGGGGATAGCAATCAGCCCCAGCATTTT
>NA|TRBV27|NA|TRBJ1-1
CASTSGSMNTEAFF
TGTGCCAGCACCTCGGGGTCGATGAACACTGAAGCTTTCTTT
>NA|TRBV5-1|NA|TRBJ2-3
CASTLADTQYF
TGCGCCAGCACTCTCGCAGATACGCAGTATTTT
>NA|TRBV28|NA|TRBJ1-6
CASSFINSLYNSPLHF
TGTGCCAGCAGTTTTATCAACTCTCTCTATAATTCACCCCTCCACTTT
>TRBD1|TRBV30|NA|TRBJ1-2
CAWSATGTYGYTF
TGTGCCTGGAGCGCGACAGGGACGTATGGCTACACCTTC
>TRBD1|TRBV7-9|NA|TRBJ2-7
CASSLRGQDYEQYF
TGTGCCAGCAGCTTAAGGGGACAGGACTACGAGCAGTACTTC
>NA|TRBV30|once|TRBJ2-5
CAWSGGGGRRTQYF
TGTGCCTGGAGTGGGGGCGGGGGCCGGAGGACCCAGTACTTC
>TRBD2|TRBV4-2|few|TRBJ2-3
CASSQATGGRSDTQYF
TGTGCCAGCAGCCAAGCCACGGGGGGGCGATCAGATACGCAGTATTTT
>TRBD1|TRBV25-1|once|TRBJ1-1
CASSVPGTGLRGAFF
TGTGCCAGCAGTGTCCCCGGGACAGGACTTCGAGGAGCTTTCTTT